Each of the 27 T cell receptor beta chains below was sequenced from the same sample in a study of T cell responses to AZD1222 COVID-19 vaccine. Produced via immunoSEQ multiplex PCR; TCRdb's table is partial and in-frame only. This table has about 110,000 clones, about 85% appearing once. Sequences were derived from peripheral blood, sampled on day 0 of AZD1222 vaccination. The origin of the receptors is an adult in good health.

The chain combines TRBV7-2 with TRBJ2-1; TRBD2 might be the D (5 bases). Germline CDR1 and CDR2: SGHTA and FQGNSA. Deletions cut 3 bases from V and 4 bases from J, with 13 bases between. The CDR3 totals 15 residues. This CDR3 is CASSFDYQRYNEQFF. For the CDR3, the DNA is TGTGCCAGCAGCTTTGACTACCAGAGGTACAATGAGCAGTTCTTC.

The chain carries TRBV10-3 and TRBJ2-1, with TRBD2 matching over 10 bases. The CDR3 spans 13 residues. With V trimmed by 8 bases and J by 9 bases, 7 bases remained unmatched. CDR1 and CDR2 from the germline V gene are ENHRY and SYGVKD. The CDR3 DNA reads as TGTGCCATCGGAGCGGGAGGGCATGTTGAGCAGTTCTTC. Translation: CAIGAGGHVEQFF.

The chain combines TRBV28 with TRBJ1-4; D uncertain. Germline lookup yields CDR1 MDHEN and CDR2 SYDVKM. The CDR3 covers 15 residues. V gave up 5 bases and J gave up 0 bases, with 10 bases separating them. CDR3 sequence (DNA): TGTGCCAGCAGTCCCCCAACAGCAACTAATGAAAAACTGTTTTTT. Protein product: CASSPPTATNEKLFF.

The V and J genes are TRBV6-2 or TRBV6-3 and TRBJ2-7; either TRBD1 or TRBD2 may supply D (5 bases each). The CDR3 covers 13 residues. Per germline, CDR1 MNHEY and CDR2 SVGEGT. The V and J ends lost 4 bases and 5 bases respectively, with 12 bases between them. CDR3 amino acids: CASSSRDPDEQYF. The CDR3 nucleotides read TGTGCCAGCAGTTCTCGGGACCCAGACGAGCAGTACTTC.

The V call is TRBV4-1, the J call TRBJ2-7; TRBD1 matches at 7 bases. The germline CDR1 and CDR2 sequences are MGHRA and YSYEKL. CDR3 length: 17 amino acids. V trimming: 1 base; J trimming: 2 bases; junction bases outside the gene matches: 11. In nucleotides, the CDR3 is TGCGCCAGCAGCCAAGTAAGTTCGGCACAGGGGACCTACGAGCAGTACTTC. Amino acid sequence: CASSQVSSAQGTYEQYF.

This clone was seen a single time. This CDR3 reads CASSRVTGANQPQHF. As DNA, the CDR3 is TGCGCCAGCAGCCGGGTTACAGGGGCCAATCAGCCCCAGCATTTT. The chain uses TRBV4-3 and TRBJ1-5, with TRBD1 identical over 7 bases. The J segment lost 3 bases and the V segment lost 4 bases, leaving 6 bases of the junction unmatched. The CDR3 covers 15 residues. The germline V gene encodes CDR1 LGHNA and CDR2 YSLEER.

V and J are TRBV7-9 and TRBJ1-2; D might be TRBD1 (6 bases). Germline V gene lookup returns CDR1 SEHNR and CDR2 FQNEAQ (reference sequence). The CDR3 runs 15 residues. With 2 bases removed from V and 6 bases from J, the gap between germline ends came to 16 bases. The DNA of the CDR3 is TGTGCCAGCAGCTTACGGGAGGGGGGTTTGGATGGCTACACCTTC. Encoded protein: CASSLREGGLDGYTF.

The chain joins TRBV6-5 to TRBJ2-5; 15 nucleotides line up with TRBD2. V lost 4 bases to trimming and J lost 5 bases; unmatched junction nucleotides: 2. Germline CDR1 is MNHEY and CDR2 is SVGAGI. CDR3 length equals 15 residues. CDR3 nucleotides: TGTGCCAGCAGTTCTGGGACTAGCGGGGGGGAGACCCAGTACTTC. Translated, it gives CASSSGTSGGETQYF.

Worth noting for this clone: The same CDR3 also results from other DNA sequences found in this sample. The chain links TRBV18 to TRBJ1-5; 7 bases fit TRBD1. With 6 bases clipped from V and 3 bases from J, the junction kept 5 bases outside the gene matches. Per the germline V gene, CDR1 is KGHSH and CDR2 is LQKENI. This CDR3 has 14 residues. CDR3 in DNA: TGTGCCAGCTCCCCCGGACAGGTCAATCAGCCCCAGCATTTT. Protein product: CASSPGQVNQPQHF.

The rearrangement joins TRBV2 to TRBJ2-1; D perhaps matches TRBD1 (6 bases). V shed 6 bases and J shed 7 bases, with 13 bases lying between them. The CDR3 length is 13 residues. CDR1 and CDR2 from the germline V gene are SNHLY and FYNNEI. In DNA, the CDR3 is TGTGCCAGCAGGATGACAGGTAGAAATGAGCAGTTCTTC. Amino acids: CASRMTGRNEQFF.

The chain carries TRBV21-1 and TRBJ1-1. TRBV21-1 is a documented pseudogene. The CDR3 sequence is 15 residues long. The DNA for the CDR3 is TGTGCCAGCAGCAAAGGGCGGAGTCTGAACACTGAAGCTTTCTTT. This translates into CASSKGRSLNTEAFF.

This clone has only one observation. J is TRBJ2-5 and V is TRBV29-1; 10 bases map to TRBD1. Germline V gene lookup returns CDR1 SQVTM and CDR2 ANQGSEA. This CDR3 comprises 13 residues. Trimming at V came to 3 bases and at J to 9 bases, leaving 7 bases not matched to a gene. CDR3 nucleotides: TGCAGCGTTGAGGGACAGGGGCCCGTGGCCCAGTACTTC. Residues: CSVEGQGPVAQYF.

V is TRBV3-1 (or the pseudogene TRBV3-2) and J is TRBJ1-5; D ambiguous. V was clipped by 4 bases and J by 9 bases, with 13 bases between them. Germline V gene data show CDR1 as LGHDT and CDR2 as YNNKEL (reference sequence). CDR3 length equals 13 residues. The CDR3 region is CASSPDGSMPQHF. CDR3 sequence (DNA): TGTGCCAGCAGCCCCGACGGGAGCATGCCCCAGCATTTT.

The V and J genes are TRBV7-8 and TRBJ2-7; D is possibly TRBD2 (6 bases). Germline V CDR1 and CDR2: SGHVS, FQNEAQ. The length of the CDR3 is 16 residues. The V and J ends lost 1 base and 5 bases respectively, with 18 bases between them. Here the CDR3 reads CASSLVQLARSNEQYF. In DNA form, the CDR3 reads TGTGCCAGCAGCTTAGTTCAGCTAGCGAGGTCCAACGAGCAGTACTTC.

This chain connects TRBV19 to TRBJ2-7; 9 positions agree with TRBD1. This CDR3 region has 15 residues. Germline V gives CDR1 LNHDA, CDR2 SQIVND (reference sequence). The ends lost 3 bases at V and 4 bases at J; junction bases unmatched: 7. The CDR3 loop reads CASSITDRGGYEQYF. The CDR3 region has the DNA TGTGCCAGTAGTATCACGGACAGGGGTGGTTACGAGCAGTACTTC.

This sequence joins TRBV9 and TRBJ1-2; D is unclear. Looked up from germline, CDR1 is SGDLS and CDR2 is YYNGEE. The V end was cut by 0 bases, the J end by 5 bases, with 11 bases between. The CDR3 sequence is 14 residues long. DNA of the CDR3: TGTGCCAGCAGCGTAGGCCACAGCCCTTATGGCTACACCTTC. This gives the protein CASSVGHSPYGYTF. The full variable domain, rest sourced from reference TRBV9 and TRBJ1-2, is DSGVTQTPKHLITATGQRVTLRCSPRSGDLSVYWYQQSLDQGLQFLIQYYNGEERAKGNILERFSAQQFPDLHSELNLSSLELGDSALYFCASSVGHSPYGYTFGSGTRLTVV.

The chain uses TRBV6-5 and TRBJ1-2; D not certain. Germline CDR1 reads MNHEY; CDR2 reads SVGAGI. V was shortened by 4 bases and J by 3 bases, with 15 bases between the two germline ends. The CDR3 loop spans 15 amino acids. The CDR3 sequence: CASSSGPPRDYGYTF. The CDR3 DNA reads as TGTGCCAGCAGTTCCGGCCCACCGAGGGACTATGGCTACACCTTC.

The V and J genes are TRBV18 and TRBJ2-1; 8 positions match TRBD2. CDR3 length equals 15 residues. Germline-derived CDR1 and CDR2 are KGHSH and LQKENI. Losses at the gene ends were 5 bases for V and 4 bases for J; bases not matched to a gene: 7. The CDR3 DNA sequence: TGTGCCAGCTCATCCTCCAGCGGGGGATACAATGAGCAGTTCTTC. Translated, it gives CASSSSSGGYNEQFF.

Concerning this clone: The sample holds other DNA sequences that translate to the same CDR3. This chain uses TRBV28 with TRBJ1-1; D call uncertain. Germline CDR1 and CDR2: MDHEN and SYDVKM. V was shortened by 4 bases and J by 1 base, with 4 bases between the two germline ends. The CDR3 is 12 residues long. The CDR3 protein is CASSSGNTEAFF. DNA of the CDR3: TGTGCCAGCAGTTCAGGGAACACTGAAGCTTTCTTT.

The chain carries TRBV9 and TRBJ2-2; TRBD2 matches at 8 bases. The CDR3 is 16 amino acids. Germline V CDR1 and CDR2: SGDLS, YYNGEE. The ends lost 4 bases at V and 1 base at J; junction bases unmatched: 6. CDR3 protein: CASSPLAGKNTGELFF. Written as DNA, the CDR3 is TGTGCCAGCAGCCCCTTAGCGGGAAAGAACACCGGGGAGCTGTTTTTT. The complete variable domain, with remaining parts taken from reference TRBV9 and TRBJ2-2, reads DSGVTQTPKHLITATGQRVTLRCSPRSGDLSVYWYQQSLDQGLQFLIQYYNGEERAKGNILERFSAQQFPDLHSELNLSSLELGDSALYFCASSPLAGKNTGELFFGEGSRLTVL.

The CDR3: CASSQQGTTYNSPLHF. Written as DNA, the CDR3 is TGTGCCAGCAGCCAACAGGGGACGACCTATAATTCACCCCTCCACTTT. The chain employs TRBV2 and TRBJ1-6; 7 nucleotides line up with TRBD1. Germline V gene data show CDR1 as SNHLY and CDR2 as FYNNEI. This CDR3 spans 16 amino acids. The junction had 7 bases not matched to a gene; V was cut back by 6 bases and J by 2 bases.

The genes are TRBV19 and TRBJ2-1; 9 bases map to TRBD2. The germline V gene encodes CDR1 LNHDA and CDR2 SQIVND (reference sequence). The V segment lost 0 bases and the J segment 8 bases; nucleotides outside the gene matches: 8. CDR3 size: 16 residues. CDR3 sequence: CASSIDGTSPRDEQFF. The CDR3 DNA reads TGTGCCAGTAGTATAGACGGGACTAGCCCTAGGGATGAGCAGTTCTTC.

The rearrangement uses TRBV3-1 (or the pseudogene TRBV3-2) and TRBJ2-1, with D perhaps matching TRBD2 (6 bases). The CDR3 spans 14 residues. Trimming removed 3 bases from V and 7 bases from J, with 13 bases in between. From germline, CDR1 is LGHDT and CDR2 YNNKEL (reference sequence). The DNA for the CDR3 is TGTGCCAGCAGCCAGCCCAGCCGGGAGAATGAGCAGTTCTTC. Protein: CASSQPSRENEQFF.

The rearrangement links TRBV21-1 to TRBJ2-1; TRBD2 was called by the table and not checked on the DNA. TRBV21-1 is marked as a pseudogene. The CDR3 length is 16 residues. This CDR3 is CASSKEDVAEYNEQFF. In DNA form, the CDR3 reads TGTGCCAGCAGCAAAGAGGATGTAGCGGAGTACAATGAGCAGTTCTTC.

This CDR3 is CATSDLWQGAGGELFF. The CDR3 DNA is TGTGCCACCAGTGATTTGTGGCAGGGGGCAGGCGGGGAGCTGTTTTTT. V is TRBV24-1 and J is TRBJ2-2; the match to TRBD1 covers 8 bases. CDR1 and CDR2 (germline): KGHDR, SFDVKD. V lost 0 bases, J lost 7 bases, and 6 bases stayed unmatched. There are 16 residues in the CDR3.

The CDR3 bases are TGTGCCAGCCCCCCGTTCGTCGGCAATCAGCCCCAGCATTTT. Encoded protein: CASPPFVGNQPQHF. The V gene is TRBV21-1, the J gene TRBJ1-5. TRBV21-1 is a listed pseudogene. The CDR3 runs to 14 residues.

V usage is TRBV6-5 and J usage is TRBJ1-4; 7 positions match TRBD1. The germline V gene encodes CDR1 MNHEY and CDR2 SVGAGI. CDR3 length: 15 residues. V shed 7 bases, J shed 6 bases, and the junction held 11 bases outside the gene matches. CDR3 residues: CASTRRVGTDEKLFF. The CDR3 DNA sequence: TGTGCCAGCACCAGAAGGGTAGGGACAGATGAAAAACTGTTTTTT.